The T cell receptor beta chain described here comes from a study of cytomegalovirus exposure and HLA in healthy donors. General study findings and limits: It was assumed in the presence/absence analyses that sequencing depth was roughly uniform across donors. Researchers counted around 170 TCR beta chains as cytomegalovirus-associated. The authors later found TCR association rates varying by HLA locus, with DRB1 most and HLA-C fewest. By a later analysis, the bulk of CMV-associated TCR beta chains appeared HLA-restricted.

The primer mix had 60 Vbeta and 13 Jbeta primers. The data were produced by immunoSEQ multiplex PCR, yet TCRdb's version contains in-frame clones alone and is incomplete. The data show over 150,000 clones, with 70% to 80% seen just once and approximately 4.5% held by the top ten. The germline gives CDR1 SGDLS, CDR2 YYNGEE. This CDR3 comprises 16 residues. V shed 4 bases, J shed 0 bases, and the junction held 6 bases outside the gene matches. About this clone itself: As yet, its antigen is unknown.

This chain links TRBV9 with TRBJ1-4, with 7 bases fitting TRBD1. The sample taken for sequencing was PBMCs. The origin of this receptor is a man in his forties or fifties in good health and CMV-seronegative. The CDR3 nucleotides read TGTGCCAGCAGCCCCGGGACAGAAGCAACTAATGAAAAACTGTTTTTT. This translates into CASSPGTEATNEKLFF.